This section outlines one TCR beta chain sequence together with its context. Its antigen is as yet unknown. Sequencing was performed with immunoSEQ multiplex PCR; in TCRdb, only in-frame clones are kept and a portion is missing. The repertoire holds over 85,000 clones, with approximately 86% as singletons. The data originate from a study of T cell responses to AZD1222 COVID-19 vaccine. General study findings and limits: The study found Spike-specific TCR breadth and depth rose after two AZD1222 doses. Sampled repertoires all dated from after the peak T cell response.

Sample: peripheral blood, taken on day 0 of AZD1222 vaccination. The TCR comes from an adult in good health.

The CDR3 DNA reads TGTGCCAGCAGCTCACCGGGACAGGCCGCCTACGAGCAGTACTTC. This translates into CASSSPGQAAYEQYF. This sequence joins TRBV11-1 and TRBJ2-7; 8 nucleotides match TRBD1. Germline trimming cut 4 bases from V and 2 bases from J; bases unmatched to any gene: 7. Germline lookup yields CDR1 SGHAT and CDR2 FQDESV (reference sequence). The CDR3 consists of 15 residues.